The rows below give T cell receptor beta chains drawn from one sample of a study of blood T cell repertoires in COVID-19. Clones were read by immunoSEQ multiplex PCR, and TCRdb kept only the in-frame ones, dropping some. Here the sample spans some 120,000 clones, about 85% being singletons. What was sequenced was peripheral blood. These receptors all stem from a human donor in a cohort sampled during active COVID-19. CDR3s include the opening cysteine and the closing phenylalanine or tryptophan. A D gene is named only where the DNA matches it firmly. For some rows the clone size is stated as once, few or many, or as a class when expanded; others skip it.

DNA,CDR3,size,D,V,J
TGTGCCAGCAGCCACGGACTAGCGGGGGAAGAGACCCAGTACTTC,CASSHGLAGEETQYF,medium-sized,TRBD2,TRBV7-9,TRBJ2-5
TGCGCCAGCAGCCCTACGGGGAGTTCCTCTGACTATGGCTACACCTTC,CASSPTGSSSDYGYTF,NA,NA,TRBV4-1,TRBJ1-2
TGTGCCACCAGCCGAAGAGTGACAGGGGATGGCTACACCTTC,CATSRRVTGDGYTF,NA,TRBD1,TRBV15,TRBJ1-2
TGTGCCAGCAGTGTAGTAAGAGGTGGCTACACCTTC,CASSVVRGGYTF,NA,NA,TRBV2,TRBJ1-2
TGTGCCAGCAGCTTAACTGATGGCTACACCTTC,CASSLTDGYTF,few,NA,TRBV7-9,TRBJ1-2
TGTGCCAGCAGCCAAGCAGGGGGCGGGGCAGATACGCAGTATTTT,CASSQAGGGADTQYF,NA,TRBD1,TRBV3-1/TRBV3-2,TRBJ2-3
TGCGCCAGCAGCTCTCAGGTCCTCGCGAACACTGAAGCTTTCTTT,CASSSQVLANTEAFF,NA,NA,TRBV5-1,TRBJ1-1
TGTGCCAGCAGCTTGGAGCCCCCGGGAGGGCCCGGCGGGGAGCTGTTTTTT,CASSLEPPGGPGGELFF,NA,TRBD2,TRBV5-4,TRBJ2-2
TGCGCCAGCAGCCAAGAAGGGGGAAGGGACGGCTACACCTTC,CASSQEGGRDGYTF,NA,NA,TRBV4-3,TRBJ1-2
TGTGCCAGCAGAGAACAGGGGCCCCAAGAGACCCAGTACTTC,CASREQGPQETQYF,NA,TRBD1,TRBV2,TRBJ2-5
TGTGCCATCAGTGATAGCGGGGTTGCGGGGAGCGGGGCCGGTGAGCAGTTCTTC,CAISDSGVAGSGAGEQFF,NA,TRBD2,TRBV10-3,TRBJ2-1
TGTGCCAGCAGCTTAGCGGGGGGGTCCCAAGAGACCCAGTACTTC,CASSLAGGSQETQYF,few,TRBD2,TRBV7-3,TRBJ2-5
TGCGCCAGCAGGACTAGCGGGAGCTCCTACAATGAGCAGTTCTTC,CASRTSGSSYNEQFF,NA,TRBD2,TRBV5-1,TRBJ2-1
TGCGCCAGCAGCCCTCGGGACAGATCGACTGACACAGATACGCAGTATTTT,CASSPRDRSTDTDTQYF,NA,TRBD1,TRBV4-1,TRBJ2-3
TGCGCCAGCAGCATGGGGACATCTCTGTTTTTT,CASSMGTSLFF,NA,NA,TRBV5-1,TRBJ1-4
TGCGCCAGCAGCCAAGTGGGAGAGAGCGAGCAGTACTTC,CASSQVGESEQYF,NA,NA,TRBV4-3,TRBJ2-7
TGTGCCAGCCTCACAGGGTCTGGGGCCAACGTCCTGACTTTC,CASLTGSGANVLTF,NA,NA,TRBV7-9,TRBJ2-6
TGTGCCAGCAGTTACTCGGGCGGGTTTTATCAGCCCCAGCATTTT,CASSYSGGFYQPQHF,NA,NA,TRBV6-2/TRBV6-3,TRBJ1-5
TGTGCCAGCAGCTTAAGCAGGACAGATACGCAGTATTTT,CASSLSRTDTQYF,NA,NA,TRBV7-2,TRBJ2-3
TGTGCCAGCAGCCCACCGTGGAGGGCGGGTAACACTGAAGCTTTCTTT,CASSPPWRAGNTEAFF,NA,NA,TRBV5-4,TRBJ1-1
TGTGCCAGCAGTGAAGGCAGGGGAAAGTATGGCTACACCTTC,CASSEGRGKYGYTF,once,NA,TRBV2,TRBJ1-2
TGTGCCAGTACCTACTCGGGAGGGGATCAGCCCCAGCATTTT,CASTYSGGDQPQHF,NA,NA,TRBV19,TRBJ1-5
TGTGCCAGCAGCTTAACGACAGGGGGCGCGGGGTCGGCACACGCGGATACGCAGTATTTT,CASSLTTGGAGSAHADTQYF,once,TRBD1,TRBV7-3,TRBJ2-3
TGTGCCAGCAGTTTGGGGACAGGGGGCGGTAGCCGGCAGTACTTC,CASSLGTGGGSRQYF,few,TRBD1,TRBV6-5,TRBJ2-7
TGCGCCAGCAGCTTGGGGACAGGAGGCACTGAAGCTTTCTTT,CASSLGTGGTEAFF,NA,TRBD1,TRBV5-1,TRBJ1-1
TGTGCCAGTAGTATAAGGAGGACAGATGAAGCTTTCTTT,CASSIRRTDEAFF,NA,NA,TRBV19,TRBJ1-1
TGTGCCATCAGTGAGGGCTTGGGAGACAATCAGCCCCAGCATTTT,CAISEGLGDNQPQHF,NA,NA,TRBV10-3,TRBJ1-5
TGTGCCAGTGCCAAGAGACCGGGACTAGTGGGGAATGAGCAGTTCTTC,CASAKRPGLVGNEQFF,NA,TRBD2,TRBV19,TRBJ2-1
TGTGCCAGCAGCAAACCGGGACAGACCTACGAGCAGTACTTC,CASSKPGQTYEQYF,NA,TRBD1,TRBV7-9,TRBJ2-7
TGCGCCAGCAGCCAAGATTCCAGGGTATTTTTGAGTGGCTACACCTTC,CASSQDSRVFLSGYTF,NA,NA,TRBV4-3,TRBJ1-2
TGTGCCAGCAGCCGCGGGCACTCCCAAGAGACCCAGTACTTC,CASSRGHSQETQYF,NA,NA,TRBV3-1/TRBV3-2,TRBJ2-5
TGTGCCAGTAGTATATTGGGCAGCAATCAGCCCCAGCATTTT,CASSILGSNQPQHF,NA,NA,TRBV19,TRBJ1-5
TGTGCCAGCAGCCCCTTAGCGGGGTACAATGAGCAGTTCTTC,CASSPLAGYNEQFF,NA,TRBD2,TRBV7-2,TRBJ2-1
TGTGCCAGCAGCATCTTCGACAGGGGCTACGAGCAGTACTTC,CASSIFDRGYEQYF,NA,TRBD1,TRBV11-2,TRBJ2-7
TGTGCCTGGAGGCGGAACCGATGGAGCACTGAAGCTTTCTTT,CAWRRNRWSTEAFF,NA,NA,TRBV30,TRBJ1-1
TGTGCGAACAATGGTGACAGGGAGCCCGGGGAGCTGTTTTTT,CANNGDREPGELFF,NA,TRBD1,TRBV6-4,TRBJ2-2
TGTGCCAGCAGCGCACTGGGACTAGCGGGAGGGTATGAGCAGTTCTTC,CASSALGLAGGYEQFF,NA,TRBD2,TRBV7-2,TRBJ2-1
TGTGCCAGCAGCTCGGTTTCTAGCGGGGATACGCAGTATTTT,CASSSVSSGDTQYF,NA,TRBD2,TRBV11-3,TRBJ2-3
TGTGCCAGCAGCTCTCAGGGAAGAGTTGGTTATCAGCCCCAGCATTTT,CASSSQGRVGYQPQHF,NA,NA,TRBV5-5,TRBJ1-5
TGTGCCAGCAGCTTATCTTTAGGCGGGAGATCACCCCTCCACTTT,CASSLSLGGRSPLHF,NA,NA,TRBV11-2,TRBJ1-6
TGCGCCAGCTTCCGGGACAGGGGGGGTGGTGAGCAGTTCTTC,CASFRDRGGGEQFF,NA,TRBD1,TRBV5-1,TRBJ2-1
TGCAGCGTTCTTTCTCAGGACAGGCCAGATGAGCAGTTCTTC,CSVLSQDRPDEQFF,NA,TRBD1,TRBV29-1,TRBJ2-1
TGTGCCAGCAGCTTATATATGCCCGGTAGCTCTGGAAACACCATATATTTT,CASSLYMPGSSGNTIYF,NA,NA,TRBV7-8,TRBJ1-3
TGTGCCAGCAGCCTCGGCCTCAGGGCGGAAGAGACCCAGTACTTC,CASSLGLRAEETQYF,NA,NA,TRBV11-2,TRBJ2-5
TGTGCCAGCAGCTCAAAAGCGGGGGGGCCCGGAGAGCAGTTCTTC,CASSSKAGGPGEQFF,NA,TRBD2,TRBV7-2,TRBJ2-1